These T cell receptor beta chains were read from a single sample in a study of beta chain features in type 1 diabetes. Sequencing used immunoSEQ multiplex PCR; TCRdb keeps in-frame clones, though not all of them. In the table there are about 350,000 clones, around a fifth of which are singletons. The sequenced sample consisted of naive CD4+ T cells from blood. All receptors come from a woman under 30 in good health. CDR3s include the opening cysteine and the closing phenylalanine or tryptophan. D genes are given only for firm matches. Expanded clones are given a class, and other clones once, few, many or no size at all.

>TRBD1|TRBJ1-4|-|TRBV30
TGTGCTACCCGGCGGGGACAGGTGAATGAAAAACTGTTTTTT
CATRRGQVNEKLFF
>-|TRBJ1-1|few|TRBV19
TGTGCCAGTAGTATTGAGGGTAGTGGAACTGAAGCTTTCTTT
CASSIEGSGTEAFF
>-|TRBJ1-5|-|TRBV6-5
TGTGCCAGCAGTTACTCGGCGGCTAGCAATCAGCCCCAGCATTTT
CASSYSAASNQPQHF
>-|TRBJ1-2|-|TRBV7-2
TGTGCCAGCAGCTTGGCCAGCGATAACTATGGCTACACCTTC
CASSLASDNYGYTF
>-|TRBJ1-1|-|TRBV19
TGTGCCAGTAGTCAACAGGGTAGGAACACTGAAGCTTTCTTT
CASSQQGRNTEAFF
>-|TRBJ2-5|-|TRBV6-1
TGTGCCAGCAGCGGGACTGGAGAAGAGACCCAGTACTTC
CASSGTGEETQYF
>TRBD1|TRBJ1-4|few|TRBV5-4
TGTGCCAGCAGTTGGGACAGGATGAATGAAAAACTGTTTTTT
CASSWDRMNEKLFF
>-|TRBJ1-1|-|TRBV5-1
TGCGCCAGCAGGTTGGGGAGTATGGCCACTGAAGCTTTCTTT
CASRLGSMATEAFF
>-|TRBJ2-5|once|TRBV5-1
TGCGCCAGCAGCTTGGCGCGAGAGACCCAGTACTTC
CASSLARETQYF
>TRBD2|TRBJ2-1|-|TRBV7-2
TGTGCCAGCAGGGGGGGAGGGAGTATCAATGAGCAGTTCTTC
CASRGGGSINEQFF
>-|TRBJ2-1|-|TRBV6-5
TGTGCCAGCAGTTATGAGGGTAACTACAATGAGCAGTTCTTC
CASSYEGNYNEQFF
>TRBD1|TRBJ1-1|-|TRBV7-9
TGTGCCAGCAGCCCTACCAGACAGGGGCTTATAAACACTGAAGCTTTCTTT
CASSPTRQGLINTEAFF
>TRBD2|TRBJ2-5|few|TRBV29-1
TGCAGCGTACGAAGACTAGCGGAGTACCAAGAGACCCAGTACTTC
CSVRRLAEYQETQYF
>TRBD2|TRBJ2-1|few|TRBV5-1
TGCGCCAGCAGCTTTGAGACTAGCGGGAGTGGCGGTGAGCAGTTCTTC
CASSFETSGSGGEQFF
>TRBD2|TRBJ2-1|few|TRBV7-2
TGTGCCAGCAGCTCCGCCGTCTCTAGCGGGAGGCGGAATGAGCAGTTCTTC
CASSSAVSSGRRNEQFF
>TRBD1|TRBJ2-7|few|TRBV29-1
TGCAGCGTCGATGGACAGGGGCCTTACGAGCAGTACTTC
CSVDGQGPYEQYF
>TRBD1|TRBJ2-5|-|TRBV6-5
TGTGCCAGCAGCCGAAACAGGGGTGAGACCCAGTACTTC
CASSRNRGETQYF
>-|TRBJ2-5|-|TRBV9
TGTGCCAGCAGCGTAGGGGGCAGCCAAGAGACCCAGTACTTC
CASSVGGSQETQYF
>-|TRBJ1-1|-|TRBV10-3
TGTGCCGTGTACAGGGATATTAACACTGAAGCTTTCTTT
CAVYRDINTEAFF
>TRBD2|TRBJ2-3|-|TRBV7-9
TGTGCCAGTTCGCCGACTAGCGCAAGCACAGATACGCAGTATTTT
CASSPTSASTDTQYF
>-|TRBJ1-2|few|TRBV7-9
TGTGCCAGCAGCTCGGACACGCTACGACATGGCTACACCTTC
CASSSDTLRHGYTF
>TRBD1|TRBJ2-2|few|TRBV2
TGTGCCAGCAGTGTCGGGCAGGGGGCCACCGGGGAGCTGTTTTTT
CASSVGQGATGELFF
>TRBD2|TRBJ2-5|-|TRBV29-1
TGCAGCGTTGAAGATGCGGGAGGCCCCCAAGAGACCCAGTACTTC
CSVEDAGGPQETQYF
>-|TRBJ2-4|few|TRBV7-9
TGTGCCAGCAGCTCCGGAAACATTCAGTACTTC
CASSSGNIQYF
>-|TRBJ1-3|-|TRBV30
TGTGCCTGGAGGGCCCGACAGCTTCTCCTTTTT
CAWRARQLLLF
>TRBD1|TRBJ1-6|-|TRBV5-6
TGTGCCAGCAGCTTTGGGACAGAAAATTCACCCCTCCACTTT
CASSFGTENSPLHF
>-|TRBJ1-2|-|TRBV19
TGTGCCAGTAGTCGCCGACAGGAACTAGGCTATGGCTACACCTTC
CASSRRQELGYGYTF
>TRBD1|TRBJ2-3|few|TRBV25-1
TGTGCCAGCAGTTCACAGGGGTCGGGCACAGATACGCAGTATTTT
CASSSQGSGTDTQYF
>-|TRBJ2-7|-|TRBV25-1
TGTGCCAGCAGTGTAAGCGGCGCCTACGAGCAGTATTTC
CASSVSGAYEQYF
>TRBD1|TRBJ1-1|few|TRBV30
TGTGCCTGGAGTCGGGACAGGAACATTGAAGCTTTCTTT
CAWSRDRNIEAFF
>TRBD2|TRBJ2-1|-|TRBV4-1
TGCGCCAGCAGCCTCGTAGCGGGAGGGTCCTACAATGAGCAGTTCTTC
CASSLVAGGSYNEQFF
>TRBD2|TRBJ2-2|-|TRBV9
TGTGCCAGCCGACTAGCTGCGACCGGGGAGCTGTTTTTT
CASRLAATGELFF
>-|TRBJ1-5|-|TRBV14
TGTGCCAGCAGCCAAGCTCGCACAGCTAGCAATCAGCCCCAGCATTTT
CASSQARTASNQPQHF
>-|TRBJ2-4|-|TRBV29-1
TGCAGCGTTGGGGGGGGCTTAGCCAAAAACATTCAGTACTTC
CSVGGGLAKNIQYF
>-|TRBJ2-1|few|TRBV19
TGTGCCAGTAGTAATCCCCCTCTAGCTAGCAATGAGCAGTTCTTC
CASSNPPLASNEQFF
>-|TRBJ1-3|few|TRBV5-1
TGCGCCAGCCGCCCAGAAGGGGGTGAGGGAAACACCATATATTTT
CASRPEGGEGNTIYF
>-|TRBJ2-1|few|TRBV5-1
TGCGCCAGCAGCTTGCCGCCGGGACAAGACAATGAGCAGTTCTTC
CASSLPPGQDNEQFF
>-|TRBJ2-2|-|TRBV7-9
TGTGCCAGCAGCTTCAAAAATCCCGGGGAGCTGTTTTTT
CASSFKNPGELFF
>-|TRBJ2-4|-|TRBV18
TGTGCCAGCTCACCAGACAGGGCCAAAAACATTCAGTACTTC
CASSPDRAKNIQYF
>-|TRBJ1-1|-|TRBV7-9
TGTGCCAGCAGCCCCCGACCCGTGAGAGAGGGCACTGAAGCTTTCTTT
CASSPRPVREGTEAFF
>-|TRBJ2-7|few|TRBV5-6
TGTGCCAGCAGCCCAGTATTACCGGGACAATACCACGAGCAGTACTTC
CASSPVLPGQYHEQYF
>-|TRBJ1-2|-|TRBV14
TGTGCCAGCAGCCAAGAAAGAGCTAACTATGGCTACACCTTC
CASSQERANYGYTF
>-|TRBJ1-1|-|TRBV7-6
TGTGCCAGCAGCTTGGGCGCGTCGAACACTGAAGCTTTCTTT
CASSLGASNTEAFF
>TRBD2|TRBJ2-5|-|TRBV18
TGTGCCAGTTCTCTTGGTGTAGCGGGAGTTTGGACCCAGTACTTC
CASSLGVAGVWTQYF
>-|TRBJ1-1|few|TRBV7-9
TGTGCCAGCAGCCTGTTAGGACAGAGCAACACTGAAGCTTTCTTT
CASSLLGQSNTEAFF
>TRBD1|TRBJ1-2|once|TRBV5-1
TGCGCCACCAGGGACAGGGGAGAGCATGGCTACACCTTC
CATRDRGEHGYTF
>-|TRBJ2-5|-|TRBV7-9
TGTGCCAGCCATAAACTCGCGTTACAAGAGACCCAGTACTTC
CASHKLALQETQYF
>-|TRBJ1-5|-|TRBV2
TGTGCCAGCAGTGATGGACGGGGTTATCAGCCCCAGCATTTT
CASSDGRGYQPQHF
>-|TRBJ1-5|-|TRBV4-2
TGTGCCAGCAGCCCCACGGCGGTTAGCAATCAGCCCCAGCATTTT
CASSPTAVSNQPQHF
>TRBD1|TRBJ1-5|few|TRBV6-1
TGTGCCAGCAGTGAATTTACAGGGGATCAGCCCCAGCATTTT
CASSEFTGDQPQHF
>-|TRBJ2-7|-|TRBV29-1
TGCAGCTACCGGGACACCGGCTACGAGCAGTACTTC
CSYRDTGYEQYF
>TRBD2|TRBJ2-3|-|TRBV9
TGTGCCAGCAGCGTAGTCCCCTTGCGGGGGGCGGGCGTCGATACGCAGTATTTT
CASSVVPLRGAGVDTQYF
>-|TRBJ1-2|-|TRBV2
TGTGCCAGCACGGGCAGGGGTAGCTATGGCTACACCTTC
CASTGRGSYGYTF
>-|TRBJ2-1|few|TRBV2
TGTGCCAGCAGCCTTGAGTACAATGAGCAGTTCTTC
CASSLEYNEQFF